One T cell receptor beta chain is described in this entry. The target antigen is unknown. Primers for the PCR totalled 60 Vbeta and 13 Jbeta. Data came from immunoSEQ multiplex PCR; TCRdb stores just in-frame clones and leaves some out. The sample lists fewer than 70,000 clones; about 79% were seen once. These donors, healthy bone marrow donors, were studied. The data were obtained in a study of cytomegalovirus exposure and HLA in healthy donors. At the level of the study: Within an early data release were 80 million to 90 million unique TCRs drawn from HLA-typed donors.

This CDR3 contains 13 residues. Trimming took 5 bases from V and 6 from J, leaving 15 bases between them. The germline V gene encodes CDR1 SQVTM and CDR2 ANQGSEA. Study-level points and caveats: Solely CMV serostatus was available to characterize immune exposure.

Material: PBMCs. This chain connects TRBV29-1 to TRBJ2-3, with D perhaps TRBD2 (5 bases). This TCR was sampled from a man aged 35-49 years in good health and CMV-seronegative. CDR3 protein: CSVMRRVGDTQYF. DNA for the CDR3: TGCAGCGTTATGAGGCGGGTGGGTGATACGCAGTATTTT.